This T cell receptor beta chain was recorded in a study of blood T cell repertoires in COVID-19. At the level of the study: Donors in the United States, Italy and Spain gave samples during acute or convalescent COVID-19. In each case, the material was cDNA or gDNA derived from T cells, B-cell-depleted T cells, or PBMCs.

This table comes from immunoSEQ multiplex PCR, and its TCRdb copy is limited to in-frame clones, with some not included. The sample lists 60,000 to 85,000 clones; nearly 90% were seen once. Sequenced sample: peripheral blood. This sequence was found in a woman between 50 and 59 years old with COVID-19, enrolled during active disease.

CDR3 loop: CASSLTPGSGNTIYF. DNA of the CDR3: TGTGCCAGCAGTCTCACACCAGGCTCTGGAAACACCATATATTTT. The V call is TRBV27, the J call TRBJ1-3; no clear D gene. Germline V CDR1 and CDR2: MNHEY, SMNVEV (reference sequence). The V end was cut by 5 bases, the J end by 0 bases, with 11 bases between. The CDR3 is made up of 15 amino acids.